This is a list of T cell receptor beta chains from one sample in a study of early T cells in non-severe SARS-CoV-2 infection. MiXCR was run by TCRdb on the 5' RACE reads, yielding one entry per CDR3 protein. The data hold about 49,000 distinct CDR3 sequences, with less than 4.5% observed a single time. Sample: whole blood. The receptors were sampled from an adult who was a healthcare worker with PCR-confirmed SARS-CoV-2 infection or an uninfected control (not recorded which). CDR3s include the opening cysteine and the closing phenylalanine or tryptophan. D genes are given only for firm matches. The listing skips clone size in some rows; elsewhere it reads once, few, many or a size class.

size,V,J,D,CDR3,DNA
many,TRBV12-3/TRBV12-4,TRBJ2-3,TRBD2,CASSLRAGGLVDTQYF,TGTGCCAGCAGTTTAAGAGCGGGGGGGCTCGTAGATACGCAGTATTTT
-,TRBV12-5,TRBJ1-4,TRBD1,CASGLAGTGDEKLFF,TGTGCTAGTGGTTTGGCCGGGACAGGGGACGAAAAACTGTTTTTT
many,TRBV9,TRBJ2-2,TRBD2,CASSVEGLGNTGELFF,TGTGCCAGCAGCGTAGAGGGACTAGGGAACACCGGGGAGCTGTTTTTT
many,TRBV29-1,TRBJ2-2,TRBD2,CSATPSGRNTGELFF,TGCAGCGCCACACCTAGCGGGAGGAACACCGGGGAGCTGTTTTTT
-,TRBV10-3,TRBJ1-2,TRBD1,CAMRTGDDYGYTF,TGTGCCATGAGGACAGGGGACGACTATGGCTACACCTTC
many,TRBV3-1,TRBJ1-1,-,CASSQGVSQAFF,TGTGCCAGCAGCCAAGGAGTCAGTCAAGCTTTCTTT
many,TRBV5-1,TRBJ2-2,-,CASSQEQASNTGELFF,TGCGCCAGCAGCCAAGAGCAGGCTTCGAACACCGGGGAGCTGTTTTTT
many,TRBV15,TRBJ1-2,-,CATSRDRGGYTF,TGTGCCACCAGCAGAGACAGGGGAGGCTACACCTTC
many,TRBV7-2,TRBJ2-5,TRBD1,CASSLDRRETQYF,TGTGCCAGCAGCTTGGACAGGCGGGAGACCCAGTACTTC
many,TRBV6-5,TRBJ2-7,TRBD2,CASSPNSGRTYEQYF,TGTGCCAGCAGTCCGAATAGCGGGAGGACCTACGAGCAGTACTTC
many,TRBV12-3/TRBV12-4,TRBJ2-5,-,CASSPLRGRGSQETQYF,TGTGCCAGCAGTCCATTGAGGGGCAGGGGATCCCAAGAGACCCAGTACTTC
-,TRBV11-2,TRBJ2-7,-,CASSLGAGGSYEQYF,TGTGCCAGCAGCTTAGGTGCAGGGGGGTCCTACGAGCAGTACTTC
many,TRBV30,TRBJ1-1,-,CAWITGLVAFF,TGTGCCTGGATTACGGGGCTGGTGGCTTTCTTT
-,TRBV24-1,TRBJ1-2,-,CATREGDNYGYTF,TGTGCCACCAGGGAGGGAGATAACTATGGCTACACCTTC
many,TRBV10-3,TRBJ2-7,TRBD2,CAIRGTSGSYEQYF,TGTGCCATCAGGGGGACTAGCGGTTCCTACGAGCAGTACTTC
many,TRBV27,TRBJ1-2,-,CASSSGNYGYTF,TGTGCCAGCAGTTCTGGCAACTATGGCTACACCTTC
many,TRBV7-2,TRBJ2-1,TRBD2,CASSLVGGNREQFF,TGTGCCAGCAGCTTAGTGGGGGGGAATAGAGAGCAGTTCTTC
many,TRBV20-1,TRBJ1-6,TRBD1,CSARPSGTGGISPLHF,TGCAGTGCTAGACCTTCCGGGACAGGTGGAATTTCACCCCTCCACTTT
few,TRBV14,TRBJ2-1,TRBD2,CASSLLADPSTEQFF,TGTGCCAGCAGCCTCCTAGCGGACCCCTCTACGGAGCAGTTCTTC
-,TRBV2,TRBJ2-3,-,CASSEALSTDTQYF,TGTGCCAGCAGTGAGGCGTTAAGCACAGATACGCAGTATTTT
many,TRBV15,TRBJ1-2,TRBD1,CATSRDRVNGYTF,TGTGCCACCAGCAGGGACAGGGTAAATGGCTACACCTTC
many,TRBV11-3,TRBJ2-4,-,CASSRGGGGKNIQYF,TGTGCCAGCAGCCGAGGAGGAGGGGGCAAAAACATTCAGTACTTC
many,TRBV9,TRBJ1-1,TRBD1,CASSEGQGANTEAFF,TGTGCCAGCAGCGAAGGACAGGGGGCAAACACTGAAGCTTTCTTT
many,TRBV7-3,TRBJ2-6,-,CASSPGLLSGANVLTF,TGTGCCAGCAGCCCCGGGCTGCTTTCAGGGGCCAACGTCCTGACTTTC
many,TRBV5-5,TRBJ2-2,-,CASTSSRENTGELFF,TGTGCCAGCACCTCATCGAGGGAAAACACCGGGGAGCTGTTTTTT
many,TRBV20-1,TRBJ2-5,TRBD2,CSAPGVAGQETQYF,TGCAGTGCCCCCGGGGTAGCGGGACAAGAGACCCAGTACTTC
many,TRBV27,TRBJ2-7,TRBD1,CASSRGQGVYEQYF,TGTGCCAGCAGTCGGGGACAGGGGGTTTACGAGCAGTACTTC
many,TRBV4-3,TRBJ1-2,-,CASSQDLGRGYTF,TGCGCCAGCAGCCAAGATCTGGGGCGAGGCTACACCTTC
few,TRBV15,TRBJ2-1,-,CATSRVYYDNEQFF,TGTGCCACCAGCAGAGTGTACTACGACAATGAGCAGTTCTTC
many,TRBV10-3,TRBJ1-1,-,CASRTGNTEAFF,TGTGCCAGCCGGACGGGGAACACTGAAGCTTTCTTT
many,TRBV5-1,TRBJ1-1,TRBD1,CASSLSTGRTEAFF,TGCGCCAGCAGCTTGTCGACAGGGCGTACTGAAGCTTTCTTT
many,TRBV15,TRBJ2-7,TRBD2,CATSRGLAGGEQYF,TGTGCCACCAGCAGAGGACTAGCGGGTGGCGAGCAGTACTTC
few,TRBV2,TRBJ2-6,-,CASSEYAGANVLTF,TGTGCCAGCAGTGAATATGCGGGGGCCAACGTCCTGACTTTC
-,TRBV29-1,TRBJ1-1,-,CWGGSGTEAFF,TGCTGGGGGGGGAGCGGCACTGAAGCTTTCTTT
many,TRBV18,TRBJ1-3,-,CASSPLGGVSGNTIYF,TGTGCCAGCTCACCTCTGGGGGGTGTATCTGGAAACACCATATATTTT
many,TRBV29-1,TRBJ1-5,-,CSVVFTVGQPQHF,TGCAGCGTTGTTTTTACGGTCGGACAGCCCCAGCATTTT
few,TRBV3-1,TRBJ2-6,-,CASSPPGANVLTF,TGTGCCAGCAGCCCTCCTGGGGCCAACGTCCTGACTTTC
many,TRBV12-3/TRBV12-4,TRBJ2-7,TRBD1,CASSSRDRGLYEQYF,TGTGCCAGCAGTAGTCGGGACAGGGGGCTCTACGAGCAGTACTTC
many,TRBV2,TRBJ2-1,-,CATAQDFNNEQFF,TGTGCCACAGCCCAGGACTTCAACAATGAGCAGTTCTTC
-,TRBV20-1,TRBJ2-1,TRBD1,CSASRRQGARNEQFF,TGCAGTGCTAGTAGACGCCAGGGGGCTCGGAATGAGCAGTTCTTC
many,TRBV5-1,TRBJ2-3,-,CASRGTVNTDTQYF,TGCGCCAGCAGAGGAACGGTAAACACAGATACGCAGTATTTT
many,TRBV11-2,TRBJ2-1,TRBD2,CASSSAPLAGGSNEQFF,TGTGCCAGCAGCTCCGCCCCACTAGCGGGGGGTTCAAATGAGCAGTTCTTC
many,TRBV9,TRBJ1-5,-,CASSVFWDQPQHF,TGTGCCAGCAGCGTATTCTGGGATCAGCCCCAGCATTTT
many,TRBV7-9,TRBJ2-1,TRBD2,CASSLDGLAGINEQFF,TGTGCCAGCAGCTTAGATGGGTTAGCGGGGATCAATGAGCAGTTCTTC
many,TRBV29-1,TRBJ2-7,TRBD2,CSVQPGLGSYEQYF,TGCAGCGTCCAGCCGGGACTAGGATCCTACGAGCAGTACTTC
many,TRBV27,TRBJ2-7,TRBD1,CASSFGDRGPYEQYF,TGTGCCAGCAGTTTCGGAGACAGGGGTCCCTACGAGCAGTACTTC
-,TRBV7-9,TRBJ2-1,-,CASSGRDSGNRSYNEQFF,TGTGCCAGCAGCGGAAGGGACAGCGGGAACCGCTCCTACAATGAGCAGTTCTTC
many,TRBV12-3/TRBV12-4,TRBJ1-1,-,CASGVGGMNTEAFF,TGTGCCAGCGGAGTAGGAGGGATGAACACTGAAGCTTTCTTT